This TCR beta chain emerged from a study of graft-versus-host responses after intestinal transplantation. Method: immunoSEQ multiplex PCR; TCRdb's copy keeps in-frame clones and lacks some. The table shows some 25,000 clones, with 80% to 95% occurring only once. Germline V gene sequence: CDR1 LNHNV, CDR2 YYDKDF (reference sequence). Trimming left V 7 bases short and J 5 bases short, with 15 bases between. This CDR3 is 13 amino acids long. The input for sequencing was PBMCs, taken 18 days after transplant. The chain couples TRBV15 to TRBJ2-7, with D unresolved. The TCR comes from a human patient who received an intestinal transplant, so some T cells may come from the graft donor. The CDR3 DNA follows: TGTGCCACCAAGGACGTTAGGGAAAACGAGCAGTACTTC. Translation gives CATKDVRENEQYF.